These 20 T cell receptor beta chains were sequenced from one sample in a study of cytotoxic CD8 clonotypes in ibrutinib-treated CLL. Assay: immunoSEQ multiplex PCR; the TCRdb copy retains only in-frame clones and omits some. The sample includes 160,000 or so clones, more than 75% of them seen just once. Specimen: PBMCs, collected after 12 months of ibrutinib treatment. The source of these receptors is a human donor with chronic lymphocytic leukemia.

The sample holds a few counts of this clone. This chain uses TRBV7-7 with TRBJ2-3; D gene unclear. CDR3 size: 13 residues. The V gene lost 1 base and the J gene lost 6 bases, with 8 bases spanning the gap. The germline gives CDR1 SSHAT, CDR2 FNYEAQ (reference sequence). DNA for the CDR3: TGTGCCAGCAGCTTAGATGCCCTGGATACGCAGTATTTT. Protein sequence: CASSLDALDTQYF.

The rearrangement uses TRBV6-5 and TRBJ1-5; D is undetermined. This CDR3 comprises 12 residues. Germline V gene data show CDR1 as MNHEY and CDR2 as SVGAGI. Trimming removed 2 bases from V and 9 bases from J, with 8 bases in between. The CDR3 region has the DNA TGTGCCAGCAGTTACCTCCAATGGCCCCAGCATTTT. Amino acid sequence: CASSYLQWPQHF.

This chain connects TRBV7-2 to TRBJ1-2; TRBD1 aligns across 7 bases. This CDR3 is built from 15 residues. Looked up from germline, CDR1 is SGHTA and CDR2 is FQGNSA. Trimming cost V 5 bases and J 6 bases; bases outside gene matches: 12. The chain's CDR3 is CASSPRAEGADGYTF. The CDR3, as DNA: TGTGCCAGCAGCCCCCGGGCTGAGGGGGCGGATGGCTACACCTTC. Complete variable domain (other parts from reference TRBV7-2 and TRBJ1-2): GAGVSQSPSNKVTEKGKDVELRCDPISGHTALYWYRQSLGQGLEFLIYFQGNSAPDKSGLPSDRFSAERTGGSVSTLTIQRTQQEDSAVYLCASSPRAEGADGYTFGSGTRLTVV.

Details on this clone: Additional DNA sequences in this sample encode the identical CDR3. J is TRBJ1-1 and V is TRBV5-1; weak D call: TRBD1 (6 bases). Germline V lookup: CDR1 SGHRS, CDR2 YFSETQ. The CDR3 contains 14 residues. V was shortened by 3 bases and J by 1 base, with 10 bases between the two germline ends. CDR3 sequence reads: CASSSGQPNTEAFF. In DNA form, the CDR3 reads TGCGCCAGCAGCTCCGGACAGCCGAACACTGAAGCTTTCTTT.

The rearrangement joins TRBV11-2 to TRBJ2-7; no clear D. Germline V gene lookup returns CDR1 SGHAT and CDR2 FQNNGV. The length of the CDR3 is 14 residues. Trimming cost V 1 base and J 2 bases, with 9 bases left between them. The CDR3 spells CASSLVGSTYEQYF. The DNA for the CDR3 is TGTGCCAGCAGCTTAGTAGGCTCCACCTACGAGCAGTACTTC.

V is TRBV27 and J is TRBJ2-1; 15 bases line up with TRBD2. CDR3 length: 15 amino acids. CDR1 is MNHEY and CDR2 is SMNVEV in the germline V gene (reference sequence). Trimming took 5 bases from V and 12 from J; bases not matched to a gene: 8. The CDR3 DNA reads as TGTGCCAGCAGTCCTGGGACTAGCGGGAGGACCAGGCAGTTCTTC. Translation: CASSPGTSGRTRQFF.

The chain combines TRBV28 with TRBJ1-4, with D possibly matching TRBD1 (5 bases). V was cut by 4 bases and J by 8 bases, with 20 bases left in between. The CDR3 length is 16 residues. Germline V gene data show CDR1 as MDHEN and CDR2 as SYDVKM. DNA for the CDR3: TGTGCCAGCAGTTCCGTTTTACAGGTCTCTGGGGAAAAACTGTTTTTT. This sequence encodes CASSSVLQVSGEKLFF. Full variable domain (remainder filled in from reference TRBV28 and TRBJ1-4): DVKVTQSSRYLVKRTGEKVFLECVQDMDHENMFWYRQDPGLGLRLIYFSYDVKMKEKGDIPEGYSVSREKKERFSLILESASTNQTSMYLCASSSVLQVSGEKLFFGSGTQLSVL.

This chain uses TRBV5-1 with TRBJ2-7; a weak D match, TRBD2 (5 bases). The germline V gene encodes CDR1 SGHRS and CDR2 YFSETQ. The CDR3 totals 16 residues. Between the trimmed V and J ends, which lost 0 bases and 5 bases, there was a span of 18 bases. The CDR3: CASSLAYEGSLDEQYF. CDR3 sequence (DNA): TGCGCCAGCAGCTTGGCTTATGAGGGCTCCCTCGACGAGCAGTACTTC.

The gene calls are TRBV5-1 and TRBJ2-7, with D hard to call. The germline CDR1 and CDR2 sequences are SGHRS and YFSETQ. V lost 0 bases and J 0 bases, leaving 13 bases between the germline ends. This CDR3 comprises 16 residues. The CDR3 loop reads CASSLAEDVSSYEQYF. The CDR3 DNA sequence: TGCGCCAGCAGCTTGGCTGAGGACGTGAGCTCCTACGAGCAGTACTTC.

The J gene is TRBJ1-1, the V gene TRBV4-3; D might be TRBD1 (5 bases). Trimming pared 1 base from V and 2 bases from J, leaving 11 bases between. The CDR3 extends over 15 amino acids. The germline V gene encodes CDR1 LGHNA and CDR2 YSLEER. The CDR3 reads CASSQAHGQNTEAFF. The DNA for the CDR3 is TGCGCCAGCAGCCAAGCTCACGGACAAAACACTGAAGCTTTCTTT.

The CDR3, as DNA: TGCAGTGCTAGACTTATCCATGAGCAGTTCTTC. Its protein is CSARLIHEQFF. The rearrangement links TRBV20-1 to TRBJ2-1, with D uncertain. CDR1 and CDR2 (germline): DFQATT, SNEGSKA (reference sequence). V dropped 2 bases and J dropped 8 bases, with 7 bases sitting between them. This CDR3 spans 11 amino acids.

This chain uses TRBV27 with TRBJ2-1; TRBD2 aligns across 9 bases. This CDR3 is 16 amino acids long. V lost 6 bases and J lost 6; bases outside the gene matches: 12. CDR1 is MNHEY and CDR2 is SMNVEV in the germline V gene (reference sequence). The CDR3, as DNA: TGTGCCAGCAGGACAAGCGGGGGGACCCTTTTCAATGAGCAGTTCTTC. Translation: CASRTSGGTLFNEQFF.

The V gene is TRBV30, the J gene TRBJ2-2; 7 bases map to TRBD1. This CDR3 spans 15 amino acids. From germline, CDR1 is GTSNPN and CDR2 SVGIG (reference sequence). The V segment lost 7 bases and the J segment 5 bases; nucleotides outside the gene matches: 13. CDR3 nucleotide sequence: TGTGCCTTGAGCACCGGGACAGCTTATACCGGGGAGCTGTTTTTT. This codes for CALSTGTAYTGELFF.

The chain has TRBV11-1 and TRBJ1-6, with unresolved D. V was pared by 1 base and J by 8 bases, with 6 bases between. In germline, CDR1 is SGHAT, CDR2 FQDESV (reference sequence). The CDR3 sequence is 13 residues long. CDR3 sequence reads: CASSLDGDSPLHF. CDR3 nucleotide sequence: TGTGCCAGCAGCTTAGATGGGGATTCACCCCTCCACTTT. Variable domain in full (rest from reference TRBV11-1 and TRBJ1-6): EAEVAQSPRYKITEKSQAVAFWCDPISGHATLYWYRQILGQGPELLVQFQDESVVDDSQLPKDRFSAERLKGVDSTLKIQPAELGDSAMYLCASSLDGDSPLHFGNGTRLTVT.

The chain couples TRBV19 to TRBJ1-1; D perhaps matches TRBD1 (6 bases). The V and J ends lost 6 bases and 0 bases respectively, with 11 bases between them. Germline loops: CDR1 LNHDA, CDR2 SQIVND (reference sequence). CDR3 length: 14 residues. This CDR3 reads CASRGQGMNTEAFF. CDR3 coding DNA: TGTGCCAGTAGGGGGCAGGGGATGAACACTGAAGCTTTCTTT. The full variable domain, rest sourced from reference TRBV19 and TRBJ1-1, is DGGITQSPKYLFRKEGQNVTLSCEQNLNHDAMYWYRQDPGQGLRLIYYSQIVNDFQKGDIAEGYSVSREKKESFPLTVTSAQKNPTAFYLCASRGQGMNTEAFFGQGTRLTVV.

This clone has just one count. The V call is TRBV2, the J call TRBJ2-7, with D tentatively TRBD1 or TRBD2 (6 bases each). The V end lost 3 bases, the J end lost 4 bases, and 28 bases lay between the germline ends. The CDR3 length is 19 residues. Germline V gene sequence: CDR1 SNHLY, CDR2 FYNNEI. The CDR3 loop is CASSDVILSRVTGRYEQYF. The DNA of the CDR3 is TGTGCCAGCAGTGATGTTATCCTCTCCCGGGTAACAGGGAGGTACGAGCAGTACTTC.

This rearrangement joins TRBV18 to TRBJ1-2, with D perhaps matching TRBD1 (5 bases). The V end was cut by 3 bases, the J end by 6 bases, with 11 bases between. The CDR3 spans 13 residues. The germline V gene has CDR1 KGHSH and CDR2 LQKENI. CDR3 loop: CASSPQGLNGYTF. The CDR3 DNA follows: TGTGCCAGCTCACCTCAGGGCCTGAATGGCTACACCTTC.

J is TRBJ2-2 and V is TRBV28; tentatively, D is TRBD1 (5 bases). Looked up from germline, CDR1 is MDHEN and CDR2 is SYDVKM. V dropped 2 bases and J dropped 1 base, with 11 bases sitting between them. This CDR3 spans 16 amino acids. The CDR3 loop reads CASSLAGNQNTGELFF. In DNA form, the CDR3 reads TGTGCCAGCAGTTTAGCAGGGAATCAGAACACCGGGGAGCTGTTTTTT. Complete variable domain (other parts from reference TRBV28 and TRBJ2-2): DVKVTQSSRYLVKRTGEKVFLECVQDMDHENMFWYRQDPGLGLRLIYFSYDVKMKEKGDIPEGYSVSREKKERFSLILESASTNQTSMYLCASSLAGNQNTGELFFGEGSRLTVL.

This chain uses TRBV15 with TRBJ1-2, with D maybe TRBD1 (6 bases). CDR1 LNHNV and CDR2 YYDKDF come from the germline V gene (reference sequence). The CDR3 is 17 amino acids. V was clipped by 0 bases and J by 1 base, with 15 bases between them. The CDR3 sequence is CATSREYGTPLNYGYTF. The CDR3 DNA sequence: TGTGCCACCAGCAGAGAATACGGGACACCTCTTAACTATGGCTACACCTTC.

The rearrangement links TRBV6-5 to TRBJ1-4; a weak D match, TRBD1 (6 bases). This CDR3 comprises 14 residues. Germline CDR1 is MNHEY and CDR2 is SVGAGI. Trimming shortened V by 5 bases and J by 0 bases, and 7 bases separated the two germline ends. The DNA for the CDR3 is TGTGCCAGCAGTAGGACAGCAACTAATGAAAAACTGTTTTTT. It translates to CASSRTATNEKLFF.